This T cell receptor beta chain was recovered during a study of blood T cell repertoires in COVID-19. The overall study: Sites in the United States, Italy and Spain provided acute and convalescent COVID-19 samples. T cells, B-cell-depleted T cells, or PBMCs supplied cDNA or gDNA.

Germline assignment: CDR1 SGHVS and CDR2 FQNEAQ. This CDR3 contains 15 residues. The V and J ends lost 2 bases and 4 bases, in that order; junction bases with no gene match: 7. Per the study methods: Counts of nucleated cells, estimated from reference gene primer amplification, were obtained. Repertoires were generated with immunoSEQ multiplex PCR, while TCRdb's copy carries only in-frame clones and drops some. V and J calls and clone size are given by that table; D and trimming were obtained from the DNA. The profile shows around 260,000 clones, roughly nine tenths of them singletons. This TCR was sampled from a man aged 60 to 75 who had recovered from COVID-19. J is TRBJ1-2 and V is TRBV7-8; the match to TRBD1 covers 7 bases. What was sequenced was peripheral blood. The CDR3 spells CASSLIREGAYGYTF. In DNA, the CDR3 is TGTGCCAGCAGCTTAATTCGGGAGGGGGCCTATGGCTACACCTTC.